This T cell receptor beta chain is drawn from a study of PD-L1 blockade in urothelial cancer. At the level of the study: Typically, measured as a median, blood samples had 130,000 to 150,000 T cells.

The assay was immunoSEQ multiplex PCR, and TCRdb's table has in-frame clones only and misses some. The sample shows some 79,000 clones, around 80% of them seen only once. Whole-study findings and limits: Lower pretreatment blood TCR clonality, under the median, predicted better survival, researchers reported.

With respect to this clone: Its antigen is unknown.

The ends lost 0 bases at V and 5 bases at J; junction bases unmatched: 7. Germline V gene sequence: CDR1 MGHRA, CDR2 YSYEKL. CDR3 length equals 16 residues. The V gene is TRBV4-1, the J gene TRBJ1-5, with 7 bases identical to TRBD1. The sequences come from PBMCs, collected around atezolizumab (anti-PD-L1) treatment. The clonotype was recovered from a man between 65 and 85 years old with urothelial cancer. The CDR3 here is CASSQDMRQGYQPQHF. The CDR3 DNA reads TGCGCCAGCAGCCAAGATATGAGACAGGGATATCAGCCCCAGCATTTT.